This record looks at one T cell receptor (beta chain) sequence and its context. The antigen remains unidentified. Germline V gives CDR1 SGHAT, CDR2 FQNNGV. This CDR3 spans 14 amino acids. Trimming shortened V by 5 bases and J by 5 bases, and 15 bases separated the two germline ends. The data stem from a study of OX40 agonist ivuxolimab in advanced cancers. At the level of the study: Every 2 weeks, ivuxolimab was infused into the patients intravenously at between 0.01 and 10 mg/kg.

Study-level points and caveats: Researchers did not determine the expanded peripheral T cells' antigen specificity.

Patients were ruled out by autoimmune disease history or systemic immunosuppression. With baseline, cycle 4 day 1, and cycle 7 day 1 as timepoints, blood was sampled. TCRdb's copy holds only in-frame clones and misses some; the assay was immunoSEQ multiplex PCR. The sample lists approximately 30,000 clones, 81% occurring once. The chain links TRBV11-2 to TRBJ1-1; D remains unclear. This specimen was CD4+ or CD8+ T cells sorted from blood, taken in a trial of the OX40 agonist ivuxolimab. This sequence originates from an adult with an advanced solid tumor such as melanoma, head and neck, liver or kidney cancer. The CDR3 sequence: CASSPGPRGTEAFF. The CDR3 DNA reads TGTGCCAGCAGCCCCGGACCCCGGGGAACTGAAGCTTTCTTT.